This is a list of T cell receptor beta chains from one sample in a study of blood T cell repertoires in COVID-19. TCRdb's copy holds only in-frame clones and misses some; the assay was immunoSEQ multiplex PCR. Of about 140,000 clones listed, 77% are singletons. What was sequenced was peripheral blood. These receptor sequences come from a woman in her forties or fifties with active or convalescent COVID-19. The CDR3 runs from the conserved cysteine through the conserved F or W. The order of the fields is clone size, J gene, V gene, D gene, CDR3 protein, CDR3 DNA. D genes are given only for firm matches. A clone size is listed for some rows: how often the clone was seen (once, few, many), or a class if it is expanded.

clone_size: -; j_call: TRBJ2-1; v_call: TRBV7-2; d_call: -; cdr3_aa: CASSFREASGSYNEQFF; cdr3_nt: TGTGCCAGCAGCTTTAGGGAGGCGAGCGGTTCCTACAATGAGCAGTTCTTC
clone_size: -; j_call: TRBJ2-7; v_call: TRBV27; d_call: -; cdr3_aa: CASSDLASDTGRYEQYF; cdr3_nt: TGTGCCAGCAGTGATCTGGCTTCCGACACCGGTCGCTACGAGCAGTACTTC
clone_size: -; j_call: TRBJ1-6; v_call: TRBV3-1/TRBV3-2; d_call: -; cdr3_aa: CASSQVGGVTYNSPLHF; cdr3_nt: TGTGCCAGCAGCCAAGTTGGGGGGGTGACCTATAATTCACCCCTCCACTTT
clone_size: -; j_call: TRBJ1-1; v_call: TRBV27; d_call: TRBD1; cdr3_aa: CASSSRTGRTEAFF; cdr3_nt: TGTGCCAGCAGTTCCCGGACAGGACGCACTGAAGCTTTCTTT
clone_size: -; j_call: TRBJ2-3; v_call: TRBV27; d_call: -; cdr3_aa: CASSLELTGVVDTQYF; cdr3_nt: TGTGCCAGCAGTTTAGAACTTACGGGAGTTGTAGATACGCAGTATTTT
clone_size: -; j_call: TRBJ2-1; v_call: TRBV9; d_call: TRBD1; cdr3_aa: CASSVAGTGLNEQFF; cdr3_nt: TGTGCCAGCAGCGTCGCCGGGACAGGGCTCAATGAGCAGTTCTTC
clone_size: -; j_call: TRBJ2-7; v_call: TRBV7-9; d_call: -; cdr3_aa: CASSLWAGNLMGYEQYF; cdr3_nt: TGTGCCAGCAGCTTATGGGCGGGCAACCTGATGGGATACGAGCAGTACTTC
clone_size: -; j_call: TRBJ1-6; v_call: TRBV23-1; d_call: -; cdr3_aa: CASLSSRQENSPLHF; cdr3_nt: TGCGCCAGCCTCTCCTCGCGACAGGAGAATTCACCCCTCCACTTT
clone_size: once; j_call: TRBJ2-7; v_call: TRBV7-9; d_call: TRBD1; cdr3_aa: CASRPGQGIIYEQYF; cdr3_nt: TGTGCCAGCAGACCGGGACAGGGAATTATCTACGAGCAGTACTTC
clone_size: few; j_call: TRBJ2-2; v_call: TRBV5-1; d_call: TRBD2; cdr3_aa: CASSSGLLAGQRTGELFF; cdr3_nt: TGCGCCAGCAGCTCCGGTTTATTAGCGGGCCAGAGGACCGGGGAGCTGTTTTTT
clone_size: -; j_call: TRBJ1-1; v_call: TRBV16; d_call: TRBD1; cdr3_aa: CASSQARGLDTEAFF; cdr3_nt: TGTGCCAGCAGCCAAGCGAGGGGGCTCGACACTGAAGCTTTCTTT